These T cell receptor beta chains were read from a single sample in a study of radiotherapy plus CTLA-4 blockade in lung cancer. Data came from immunoSEQ multiplex PCR; TCRdb stores just in-frame clones and leaves some out. The data show roughly 63,000 clones, 65% to 80% seen once. Specimen: peripheral blood, collected from a patient treated with radiotherapy plus ipilimumab. These receptors originate from a human donor with non-small cell lung cancer whose response to radiotherapy plus ipilimumab could not be evaluated. The CDR3 runs from the conserved cysteine through the conserved F or W.

v_gene,CDR3aa
TRBV28,CASSSRDRVDTEAFF
TRBV6-1,CASTSSGRIGTQYF
TRBV4-1,CASSFYREMNTEAFF
TRBV11-2,CASSLQGNTEAFF
TRBV5-1,CASSTGQGSLDTQYF
TRBV2,CASSAQSDSPLHF
TRBV7-2,CASSSGHDQQYF
TRBV11-3,CASSLVGGVYTGELFF
TRBV5-1,CASSLARQGLDTIYF
TRBV10-3,CAMRDTWTEAFF
TRBV15,CATSVRDRRRGELFF
TRBV7-9,CASSPGGVVRYF
TRBV6-1,CASSPRTGDTDTQYF
TRBV7-9,CASSSRSGTAGGSYNEQFF
TRBV5-1,CASSLEQGTNEKLFF
TRBV18,CASSDYGDRGPETQYF
TRBV5-4,CASSPQGNTEAFF
TRBV10-3,CATEAGGLTKNIQYF
TRBV5-1,CASSMPSGSSNEQFF
TRBV19,CASSLGPGELFF
TRBV28,CASSSLRAPGTEAFF
TRBV30,CACQGGQGDEKLFF
TRBV2,CAGGQGADTQYF
TRBV19,CASSTQGAGLPQHF
TRBV7-3,CASSLTPTSANYGYTF
TRBV19,CASHRGLNQPQHF
TRBV11-2,CASSPGWEVYNEQFF
TRBV28,CATNLRGGYTF
TRBV7-9,CASSLGGLAAEQFF
TRBV28,CASSPAGGFTDTQYF
TRBV19,CASTSGTGGILYGYTF
TRBV4-2,CASSRNLAGGLDEQFF
TRBV27,CASSLGAGGYNEQFF
TRBV9,CASTSGGGEETQYF
TRBV10-3,CAIKRDNTGELFF
TRBV15,CATSRDLSRGTTDTQYF
TRBV27,CASSSTGKESALYGYTF
TRBV28,CASSLWGGQSLDTQYF
TRBV2,CASSDGAASTDTQYF
TRBV6-5,CASRQGSLYEQYF
TRBV30,CAWSVYGDTEAFF
TRBV2,CASSRAGVAYNEQFF
TRBV5-1,CASSLELVSGVDTEAFF
TRBV23-1,CASSQWHRGNTEAFF
TRBV5-1,CASSVVQGNTEAFF
TRBV5-1,CASSGTVYNEQFF
TRBV30,CAWSKGARGYTF
TRBV7-2,CASSLGADRSNYGYTF
TRBV29-1,CSVKTQGSNPQETQYF
TRBV7-9,CASSAPGQGAYEQYF
TRBV30,CAWNSGTAYEQYF
TRBV6-6,CASRAGSAETQYF
TRBV6-1,CASRWGGGTEAFF
TRBV6-4,CASRVVLGTSGVANEQFF
TRBV7-2,CASSSRTLQETQYF